This T cell receptor (beta chain) was sequenced for a study of blood T cell repertoires in COVID-19. On the study more broadly: Sites in the United States, Italy and Spain provided acute and convalescent COVID-19 samples. PBMCs, B-cell-depleted T cells, or T cells were the source of the cDNA or gDNA that made up the material.

Original methodology: The authors estimated nucleated cell counts from reference gene primer amplification. Generated by immunoSEQ multiplex PCR, the TCRdb table keeps only in-frame clones and is missing some. That table supplies the V and J calls and clone size; D and trimming were determined from the DNA. The sample includes 210,000 or so clones, 89% of them seen just once. The V end lost 0 bases, the J end lost 5 bases, and 10 bases lay between the germline ends. Germline CDR1 reads ENHRY; CDR2 reads SYGVKD. The CDR3 spans 15 residues. The TCR sequence derives from a woman in her thirties or forties with acute or convalescent COVID-19. V gene TRBV10-3 combines with J gene TRBJ1-4; D is unclear. The specimen was peripheral blood. The CDR3: CAISESRSINEKLFF. The DNA of the CDR3 is TGTGCCATCAGTGAGTCGAGGAGTATAAATGAAAAACTGTTTTTT.